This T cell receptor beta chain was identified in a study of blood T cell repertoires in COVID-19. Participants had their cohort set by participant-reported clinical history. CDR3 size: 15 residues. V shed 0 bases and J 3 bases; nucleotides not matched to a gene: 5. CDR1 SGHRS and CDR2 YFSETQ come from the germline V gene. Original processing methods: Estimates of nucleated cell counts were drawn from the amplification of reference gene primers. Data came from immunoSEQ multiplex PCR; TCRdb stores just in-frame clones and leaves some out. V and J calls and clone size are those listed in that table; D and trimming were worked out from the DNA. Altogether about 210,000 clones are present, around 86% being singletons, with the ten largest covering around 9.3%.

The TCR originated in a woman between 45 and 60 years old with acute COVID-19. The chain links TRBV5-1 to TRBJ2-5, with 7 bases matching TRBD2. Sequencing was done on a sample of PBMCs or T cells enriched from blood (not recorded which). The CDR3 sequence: CASSLAWGGKETQYF. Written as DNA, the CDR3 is TGCGCCAGCAGCTTGGCGTGGGGAGGGAAAGAGACCCAGTACTTC.